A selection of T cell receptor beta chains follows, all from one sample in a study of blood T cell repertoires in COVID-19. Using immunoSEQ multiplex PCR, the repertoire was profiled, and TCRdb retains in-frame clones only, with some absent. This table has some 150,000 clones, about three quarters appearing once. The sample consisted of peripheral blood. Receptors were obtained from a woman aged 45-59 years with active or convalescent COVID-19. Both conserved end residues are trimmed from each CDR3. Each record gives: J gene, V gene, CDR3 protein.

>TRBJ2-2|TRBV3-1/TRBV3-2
ASADGSGWELF
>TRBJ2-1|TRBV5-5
ASSLDRGRMNEQF
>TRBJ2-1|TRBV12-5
ASAGQSSYNEQF
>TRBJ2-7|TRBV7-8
ASSLIQASYEQY
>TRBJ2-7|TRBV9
ASSVGVAGDGEQY
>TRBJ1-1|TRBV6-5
ASREGSGTEAF
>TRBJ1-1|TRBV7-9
ASSLQGSNTEAF
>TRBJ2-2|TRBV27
ASSLGTSPGELF
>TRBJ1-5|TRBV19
ASSMGQDSNQPQH
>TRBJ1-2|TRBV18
ASSPEAASGGYT
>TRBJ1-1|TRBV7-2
ASSPDRAEAF
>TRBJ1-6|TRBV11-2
ASSLVRSNNSPLH
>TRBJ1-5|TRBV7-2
ASSFSGDTWRPQH
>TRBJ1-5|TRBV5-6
ASSSGTGDSNQPQH
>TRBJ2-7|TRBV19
ASSSATQARKSYEQY
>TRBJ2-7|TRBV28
ASSRTSGRGVYEQY
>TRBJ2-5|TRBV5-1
ASSGAQQTQY
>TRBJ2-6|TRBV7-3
ASSLSGNGANVLT
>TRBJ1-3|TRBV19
ASSIGDSLGNTIY
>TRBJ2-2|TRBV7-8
ASSSGLAGAIGELF
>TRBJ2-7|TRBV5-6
ASIVAGGPYEQY
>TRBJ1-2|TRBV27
ASSQQGRYGYT
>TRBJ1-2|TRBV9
ASSAGQATYGYT
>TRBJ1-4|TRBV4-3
ASSQVGGVNEKLF
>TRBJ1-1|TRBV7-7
ASSPRRGEVDTEAF
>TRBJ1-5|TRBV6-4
ASSDSRNRGHDHSNQPQH
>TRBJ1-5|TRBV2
ASNELASNQPQH
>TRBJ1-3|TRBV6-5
ASKTNSGNTIY
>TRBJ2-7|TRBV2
ASKVAGDEQY
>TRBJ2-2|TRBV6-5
ASRTGNTGELF
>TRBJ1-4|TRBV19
ASSTTGPSNEKLF
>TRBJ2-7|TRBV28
ASSFARGRTTYEQY
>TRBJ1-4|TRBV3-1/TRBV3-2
ASSQDMLLSNEKLF
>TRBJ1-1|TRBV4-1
ASSQEGGGGTEAF
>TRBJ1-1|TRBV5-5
ASSWDSQNTEAF
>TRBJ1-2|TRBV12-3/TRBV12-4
ASSLRRLYGYT
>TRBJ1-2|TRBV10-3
ATWTGGDGYT
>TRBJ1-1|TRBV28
ASSFSRQGNTEAF
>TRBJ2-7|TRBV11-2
ASSLSYGAYEQY
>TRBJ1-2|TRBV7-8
ASSPRDRANYGYT
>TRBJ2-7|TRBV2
ASSIGPGQAP
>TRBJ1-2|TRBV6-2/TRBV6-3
ASSPLPTANYGYT
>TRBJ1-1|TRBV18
ASSSRGGRGTEAF
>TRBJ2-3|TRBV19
ASRYTLVSTDTQY
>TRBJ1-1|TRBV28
ASSFSRFGNTEAF
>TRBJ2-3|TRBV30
AWSVGTWGTDTQY
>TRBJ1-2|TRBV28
ASCTPANYGYT
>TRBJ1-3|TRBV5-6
ASSLGPSRGSGNTIY
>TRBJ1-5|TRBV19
ASSIFGQGLPKANQPQH
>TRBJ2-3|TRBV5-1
ASSLRRETPTDTQY
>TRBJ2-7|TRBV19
ASSLRTGSWYEQY
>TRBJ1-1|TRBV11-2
ASSLGAGGPRAAF
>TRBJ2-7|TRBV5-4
ASSLASGQRIHEQY
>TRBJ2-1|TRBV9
ASSTPLAGWNEQF
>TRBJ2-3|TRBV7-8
ASSPRTSGRATDTQY
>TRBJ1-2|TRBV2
ASRAGTGANYGYT
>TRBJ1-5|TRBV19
ASSAGQGARGQPQH
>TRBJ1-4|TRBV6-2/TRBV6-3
ASSKDRGWSTNEKLF